What follows is one T cell receptor beta chain and its context. In the original workflow: Estimates of nucleated cell counts were drawn from the amplification of reference gene primers. Assay: immunoSEQ multiplex PCR; the TCRdb copy retains only in-frame clones and omits some. For V, J and clone size, that table is used; D and trimming come from the DNA. The sample consists of roughly 380,000 clones, 70% to 90% of them appearing once. The record originates from a study of blood T cell repertoires in COVID-19. Study information: Whether acute or convalescent, the COVID-19 samples came from the United States, Italy and Spain.

Seattle patients were enrolled during active infection and followed longitudinally. The CDR3 is 14 amino acids. The V gene end was trimmed by 5 bases and the J gene end by 2 bases; junction bases not matched to a gene: 1. Germline V lookup: CDR1 LNHDA, CDR2 SQIVND (reference sequence). The rearrangement links TRBV19 to TRBJ2-4; 9 bases map to TRBD1. The receptor comes from a woman aged 40 to 50 with COVID-19, enrolled during active disease. The source material was peripheral blood. CDR3 sequence reads: CASSGTGTKNIQYF. CDR3 in DNA: TGTGCCAGTAGTGGGACAGGGACCAAAAACATTCAGTACTTC.